The 15 T cell receptor beta chains below come from one sample, sequenced in a study of OX40 agonist ivuxolimab in advanced cancers. The library relied on the immunoSEQ multiplex PCR assay. TCRdb holds this immuneACCESS table with in-frame rearrangements only. Some clones are missing; in checked studies, unresolved V genes explain under half, and the rest has no known cause. The sample table holds over 65,000 clones, of which 90% to 95% were seen once. The ten largest clones capture approximately 0.3% of the sample. Specimen: CD4+ or CD8+ T cells sorted from blood, collected in a trial of the OX40 agonist ivuxolimab. The receptor set was obtained from an adult with an advanced solid tumor such as melanoma, head and neck, liver or kidney cancer.

The chain recombines TRBV9 with TRBJ1-2, with 9 bases lining up with TRBD1. Trimming cost V 3 bases and J 2 bases; bases outside gene matches: 2. Germline CDR1 reads SGDLS; CDR2 reads YYNGEE. The CDR3 runs 14 residues. CDR3 residues: CASSAGQGNYGYTF. The CDR3 region has the DNA TGTGCCAGCAGCGCGGGACAGGGAAACTATGGCTACACCTTC.

The CDR3 coding sequence is TGTGCCAGCTCACTAGCCCCGACAACCCAGGGGACTGAAGCTTTCTTT. Amino acids: CASSLAPTTQGTEAFF. The chain has TRBV18 and TRBJ1-1; tentatively, D is TRBD1 (6 bases). V lost 4 bases to trimming and J lost 5 bases, with 20 bases between them. Germline CDR1 reads KGHSH; CDR2 reads LQKENI. This CDR3 comprises 16 residues.

The gene calls are TRBV27 and TRBJ1-1, with D possibly TRBD1 on 6 matching bases. Trimming left V 3 bases short and J 2 bases short, with 16 bases between. The germline CDR1 and CDR2 sequences are MNHEY and SMNVEV (reference sequence). The CDR3 is made up of 16 amino acids. CDR3: CASSLWTAVRNTEAFF. CDR3 bases: TGTGCCAGCAGTTTGTGGACAGCGGTTCGAAACACTGAAGCTTTCTTT.

This chain connects TRBV28 to TRBJ1-1; maybe TRBD1 (5 bases). The CDR3 is made up of 13 amino acids. In germline, CDR1 is MDHEN, CDR2 SYDVKM. The V and J ends lost 5 bases and 4 bases respectively, with 11 bases between them. The CDR3 DNA reads as TGTGCCAGCAGTGGGGGGGGGAGCACTGAAGCTTTCTTT. Translation: CASSGGGSTEAFF.

This clone was counted a single time. The J gene is TRBJ2-7, the V gene TRBV4-2; the D gene could be TRBD1 or TRBD2 (6 bases each). CDR1 LGHNA and CDR2 YNFKEQ come from the germline V gene. V gave up 3 bases and J gave up 6 bases, with 12 bases separating them. CDR3 length: 13 residues. The CDR3: CASSQEGGREQYF. The CDR3 nucleotides read TGTGCCAGCAGCCAGGAAGGGGGGCGCGAGCAGTACTTC.

This clone has more than one count but fewer than ten. The chain links TRBV6-6 to TRBJ1-3; no firm D call. This CDR3 has 14 residues. V lost 4 bases, J lost 2 bases, and 9 bases lay in between. Per the germline V gene, CDR1 is MNHNY and CDR2 is SVGAGI (reference sequence). The CDR3 nucleotides read TGTGCCAGCAGTTCGACGGCTGCTGGAAACACCATATATTTT. Translation gives CASSSTAAGNTIYF.

This chain joins TRBV2 and TRBJ2-7; 8 bases are shared with TRBD2. With 5 bases clipped from V and 6 bases from J, the junction kept 3 bases outside the gene matches. Germline V gene data show CDR1 as SNHLY and CDR2 as FYNNEI. The CDR3 covers 12 residues. CDR3 in DNA: TGTGCCAGCAGTCAGGCGGGAGGCGAGCAGTACTTC. The encoded protein is CASSQAGGEQYF.

The J gene is TRBJ2-7, the V gene TRBV11-3; TRBD1 is a possible D gene (5 bases). CDR3 size: 16 residues. The V end lost 0 bases, the J end lost 2 bases, and 14 bases lay between the germline ends. Germline loops: CDR1 SGHNT, CDR2 YENEEA. CDR3 residues: CASSLDHGRVTYEQYF. CDR3 coding DNA: TGTGCCAGCAGCTTAGATCATGGCAGGGTAACCTACGAGCAGTACTTC. The full variable domain, with the rest looked up from reference TRBV11-3 and TRBJ2-7, is EAGVVQSPRYKIIEKKQPVAFWCNPISGHNTLYWYLQNLGQGPELLIRYENEEAVDDSQLPKDRFSAERLKGVDSTLKIQPAELGDSAVYLCASSLDHGRVTYEQYFGPGTRLTVT.

The J gene is TRBJ2-1, the V gene TRBV27; 9 positions match TRBD2. After removal of 4 bases from V and 4 bases from J, the junction contained 5 bases not matched to a gene. Germline loops: CDR1 MNHEY, CDR2 SMNVEV (reference sequence). The CDR3 extends over 15 amino acids. The CDR3 here is CASSSSGGFYNEQFF. CDR3 nucleotide sequence: TGTGCCAGCAGTTCCAGCGGGGGGTTTTACAATGAGCAGTTCTTC.

A single count supports this clone. V usage is TRBV5-1 and J usage is TRBJ2-7; D assignment may be TRBD1 or TRBD2 (5 bases each). The germline V and J ends were trimmed by 3 bases and 0 bases, with 10 bases remaining between them. CDR1 is SGHRS, CDR2 YFSETQ, per germline. CDR3 length: 14 residues. For the CDR3, the DNA is TGCGCCAGCAGCTCGGGACCCAGCTCCTACGAGCAGTACTTC. Translating it yields CASSSGPSSYEQYF.

The V call is TRBV5-1, the J call TRBJ2-7, with D perhaps matching TRBD1 (5 bases). Trimming pared 5 bases from V and 3 bases from J, leaving 18 bases between. Per the germline V gene, CDR1 is SGHRS and CDR2 is YFSETQ. The CDR3 is 15 amino acids. The CDR3 spells CASRFGQAGIYEQYF. For the CDR3, the DNA is TGCGCCAGCAGATTCGGTCAAGCAGGGATCTACGAGCAGTACTTC.

This chain connects TRBV28 to TRBJ2-5; 10 positions agree with TRBD1. Germline V CDR1 and CDR2: MDHEN, SYDVKM. V trimming: 4 bases; J trimming: 4 bases; junction bases outside the gene matches: 9. The CDR3 is 16 residues long. CDR3 nucleotides: TGTGCCAGCAGTTCGACGGGACAGGGGTTAGGAGAGACCCAGTACTTC. Translating gives CASSSTGQGLGETQYF.

CDR3 region: CASSLNQVAGNTIYF. As DNA, the CDR3 is TGTGCCAGCTCCCTAAACCAGGTCGCTGGAAACACCATATATTTT. The chain employs TRBV18 and TRBJ1-3; no clear D. V was clipped by 6 bases and J by 2 bases, with 14 bases between them. This CDR3 spans 15 amino acids. From germline, CDR1 is KGHSH and CDR2 LQKENI.

V gene TRBV5-1 combines with J gene TRBJ2-5; the match to TRBD1 covers 7 bases. Germline values: CDR1 SGHRS, CDR2 YFSETQ. The CDR3 is 14 residues long. Trimming at V came to 4 bases and at J to 5 bases, leaving 8 bases not matched to a gene. CDR3 residues: CASSRGQSDETQYF. The CDR3 region has the DNA TGCGCCAGCAGCCGGGGACAGTCTGACGAGACCCAGTACTTC.

In DNA form, the CDR3 reads TGTGCCAGCAGCCCCAGGGCAGGGAATGAAAAACTGTTTTTT. Its translation: CASSPRAGNEKLFF. The chain joins TRBV9 to TRBJ1-4, with D perhaps matching TRBD1 (5 bases). V dropped 4 bases and J dropped 5 bases, with 12 bases sitting between them. CDR3 length equals 14 residues. Germline CDR1 reads SGDLS; CDR2 reads YYNGEE. The full variable domain, with the rest looked up from reference TRBV9 and TRBJ1-4, is DSGVTQTPKHLITATGQRVTLRCSPRSGDLSVYWYQQSLDQGLQFLIQYYNGEERAKGNILERFSAQQFPDLHSELNLSSLELGDSALYFCASSPRAGNEKLFFGSGTQLSVL.